A single sample gave rise to the 5 T cell receptor beta chains below, sequenced in a study of T cell changes during pregnancy in multiple sclerosis. Here immunoSEQ multiplex PCR was the method, and the copy in TCRdb shows in-frame clones only, minus some. The sample includes about 51,000 clones, roughly 94% of them seen just once. Sequencing was performed on CD4+ T cells from peripheral blood mononuclear cells, taken in the second trimester of pregnancy. These receptors originate from a female donor with multiple sclerosis, enrolled in a pregnancy study.

The gene calls are TRBV29-1 and TRBJ1-2, with 9 bases matching TRBD1. CDR1 is SQVTM, CDR2 ANQGSEA, per germline. With V trimmed by 1 base and J by 7 bases, 7 bases remained unmatched. The CDR3 consists of 14 residues. In nucleotides, the CDR3 is TGCAGCGTTGAAGGCCAACAGGGGGCACGTGGCTACACCTTC. Protein product: CSVEGQQGARGYTF.

The rearrangement uses TRBV6-6 and TRBJ1-5, with 7 bases identical to TRBD1. The CDR3 runs 14 residues. The trim removed 5 bases at V and 4 bases at J, leaving 5 bases unmatched. CDR1 is MNHNY, CDR2 SVGAGI, per germline (reference sequence). CDR3 nucleotide sequence: TGTGCCAGCAGTAAGGGACAGTATAATCAGCCCCAGCATTTT. Its translation: CASSKGQYNQPQHF.

The chain has TRBV9 and TRBJ2-1; the D is unclear. Germline V gene sequence: CDR1 SGDLS, CDR2 YYNGEE. With 1 base removed from V and 0 bases from J, the gap between germline ends came to 5 bases. The CDR3 spans 14 residues. CDR3 protein: CASSVSSSYNEQFF. DNA for the CDR3: TGTGCCAGCAGCGTAAGTAGCTCCTACAATGAGCAGTTCTTC.

This clone was found a few times. The chain has TRBV20-1 and TRBJ2-7, with 7 bases matching TRBD2. CDR1 and CDR2 (germline): DFQATT, SNEGSKA (reference sequence). Trimming removed 8 bases from V and 5 bases from J; junction bases left unmatched: 6. There are 11 residues in the CDR3. The CDR3 nucleotides read TGCAGTCCACAGGCGGGGGACGAGCAGTACTTC. This gives the protein CSPQAGDEQYF.

This clone was detected only once. The V gene is TRBV25-1, the J gene TRBJ1-5; D is perhaps TRBD1 (6 bases). This CDR3 region has 16 residues. Germline V CDR1 and CDR2: MGHDK, SYGVNS. V dropped 5 bases and J dropped 0 bases, with 14 bases sitting between them. Written as DNA, the CDR3 is TGTGCCAGCAGTCCTAGGGGGGGGTATAGCAATCAGCCCCAGCATTTT. Translated, it gives CASSPRGGYSNQPQHF.